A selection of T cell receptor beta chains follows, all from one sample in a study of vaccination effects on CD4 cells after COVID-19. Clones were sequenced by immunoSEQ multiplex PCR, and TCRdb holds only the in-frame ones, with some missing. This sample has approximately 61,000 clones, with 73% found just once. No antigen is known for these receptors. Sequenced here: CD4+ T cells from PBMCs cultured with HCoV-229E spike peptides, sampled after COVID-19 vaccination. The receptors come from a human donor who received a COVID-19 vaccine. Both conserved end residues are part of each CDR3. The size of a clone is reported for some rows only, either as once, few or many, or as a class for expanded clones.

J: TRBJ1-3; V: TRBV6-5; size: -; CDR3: CASSSTGTPVENTIYF
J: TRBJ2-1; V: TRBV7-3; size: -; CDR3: CASSLRTSSYNEQFF
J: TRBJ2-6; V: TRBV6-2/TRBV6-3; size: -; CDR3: CASSPFGSGGANVLTF
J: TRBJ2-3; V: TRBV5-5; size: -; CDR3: CASSPRQGADTQYF
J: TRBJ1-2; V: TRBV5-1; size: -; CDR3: CASSPSRDRGRNYGYTF
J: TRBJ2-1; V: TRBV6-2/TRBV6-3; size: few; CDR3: CASSRPGGRDGNEQFF
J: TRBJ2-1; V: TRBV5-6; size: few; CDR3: CASSLGGWYGNEQFF
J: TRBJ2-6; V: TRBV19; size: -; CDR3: CASSIRDRGSSGANVLTF
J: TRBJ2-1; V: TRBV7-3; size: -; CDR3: CASSQTRDSLGNEQFF
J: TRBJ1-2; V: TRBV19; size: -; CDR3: CASSTGDSNYGYTF
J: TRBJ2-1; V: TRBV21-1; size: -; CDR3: CASSKDEGLAGHNEQFF
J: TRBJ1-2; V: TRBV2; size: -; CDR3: CASSATTDGYTF
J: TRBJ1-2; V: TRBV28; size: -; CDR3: CASSSRISGYTF
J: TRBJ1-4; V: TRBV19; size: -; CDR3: CASSPTGATNEKLFF
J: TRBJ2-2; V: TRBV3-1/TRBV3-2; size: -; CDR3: CASSPLYSTGTGELFF
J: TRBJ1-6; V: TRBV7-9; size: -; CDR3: CASSLGRGNSGSPLHF
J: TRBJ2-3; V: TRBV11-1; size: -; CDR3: CASRLLAVSTDTQYF